This T cell receptor beta chain stems from a study of T cell responses to AZD1222 COVID-19 vaccine. The repertoire was sequenced with immunoSEQ multiplex PCR; TCRdb's copy has only in-frame clones and lacks some. The table records approximately 110,000 clones, less than 90% of them present only once. The CDR3 runs to 16 residues. CDR1 is LNHDA, CDR2 SQIVND, per germline (reference sequence). The V end was cut by 3 bases, the J end by 2 bases, with 16 bases between. The genes are TRBV19 and TRBJ1-2, with D tentatively TRBD1 (5 bases). The clonotype comes from an adult in good health. The sample here was peripheral blood, taken on day 0 of AZD1222 vaccination. The CDR3 spells CASSMNGLGGNYGYTF. CDR3 DNA sequence: TGTGCCAGTAGTATGAACGGCTTGGGGGGAAACTATGGCTACACCTTC.